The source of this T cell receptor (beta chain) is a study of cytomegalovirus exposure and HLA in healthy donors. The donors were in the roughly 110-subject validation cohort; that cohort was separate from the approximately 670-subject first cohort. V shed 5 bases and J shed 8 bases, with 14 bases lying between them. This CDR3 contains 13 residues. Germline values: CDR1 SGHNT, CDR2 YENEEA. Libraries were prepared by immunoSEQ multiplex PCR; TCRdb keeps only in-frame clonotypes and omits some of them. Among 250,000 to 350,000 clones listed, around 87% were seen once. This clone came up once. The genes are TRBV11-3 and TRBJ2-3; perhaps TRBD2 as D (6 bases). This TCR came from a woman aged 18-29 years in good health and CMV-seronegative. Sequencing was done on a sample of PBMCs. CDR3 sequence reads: CASSRRDGGTQYF. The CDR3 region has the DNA TGTGCCAGCAGCCGACGGGACGGGGGTACGCAGTATTTT.